These 7 T cell receptor beta chains were sequenced from one sample in a study of cytomegalovirus exposure and HLA in healthy donors. TCRdb keeps only in-frame clones here, not all; method: immunoSEQ multiplex PCR. The data show 220,000 or so clones, around 78% seen once. Sequenced input: PBMCs. Receptors originate from a woman between 18 and 29 years old in good health and CMV-seronegative.

This clone was counted only a few times. This rearrangement joins TRBV27 to TRBJ2-2; 8 positions match TRBD1. Per the germline V gene, CDR1 is MNHEY and CDR2 is SMNVEV (reference sequence). V shed 6 bases and J 7 bases; nucleotides not matched to a gene: 10. The CDR3 sequence is 15 residues long. The CDR3 loop reads CASRDDRGYGGELFF. The DNA of the CDR3 is TGTGCCAGCAGGGACGACAGGGGATATGGCGGGGAGCTGTTTTTT.

The V and J genes are TRBV6-1 and TRBJ2-3; D gene unclear. CDR1 is MNHNS, CDR2 SASEGT, per germline. This CDR3 region has 11 residues. V lost 8 bases, J lost 10 bases, and 13 bases lay in between. The CDR3 region is CASGLGEAQYF. DNA of the CDR3: TGTGCCAGCGGGCTAGGCGAGGCGCAGTATTTT.

The rearrangement uses TRBV11-1 and TRBJ2-7; 10 positions match TRBD2. V lost 5 bases to trimming and J lost 3 bases; unmatched junction nucleotides: 4. Germline-derived CDR1 and CDR2 are SGHAT and FQDESV (reference sequence). The length of the CDR3 is 14 residues. The CDR3 spells CASSTLAGRYEQYF. CDR3 DNA: TGTGCCAGCAGCACACTAGCGGGACGCTACGAGCAGTACTTC.

This chain uses TRBV18 with TRBJ1-5; D gene unclear. V lost 2 bases and J lost 2, with 10 bases in between. CDR1 and CDR2 (germline): KGHSH, LQKENI. This CDR3 contains 15 residues. The CDR3 region has the DNA TGTGCCAGCTCACCAACACGGGAGCGCAATCAGCCCCAGCATTTT. Protein product: CASSPTRERNQPQHF.

The genes are TRBV12-5 and TRBJ2-7, with D uncertain. V lost 2 bases and J 7 bases, leaving 18 bases between the germline ends. This CDR3 region has 15 residues. CDR1 LGHNT and CDR2 FRNRAP come from the germline V gene. The DNA of the CDR3 is TGTGCTAGTGGTTTGCCAGGACGGACGGGCCTAGAGCAGTACTTC. This sequence encodes CASGLPGRTGLEQYF.

This clone has a handful of counts. The chain recombines TRBV7-3 with TRBJ2-2; 14 bases match TRBD2. This CDR3 comprises 19 residues. The J segment lost 2 bases and the V segment lost 0 bases, leaving 5 bases of the junction unmatched. The V gene's germline CDR1 is SGHTA and CDR2 FQGTGA. Here the CDR3 DNA reads TGTGCCAGCAGCTTAACACCGGGACTAGCGGGAGAAAACACCGGGGAGCTGTTTTTT. It encodes CASSLTPGLAGENTGELFF.

The table lists this clone with a few counts. The chain carries TRBV7-9 and TRBJ2-2, with D maybe TRBD2 (6 bases). This CDR3 region has 16 residues. The V end was cut by 5 bases, the J end by 4 bases, with 17 bases between. The germline V gene encodes CDR1 SEHNR and CDR2 FQNEAQ (reference sequence). CDR3 region: CASSPPGGTRTGELFF. The CDR3 nucleotides read TGTGCCAGCAGCCCACCTGGAGGGACTCGCACCGGGGAGCTGTTTTTT.